This TCR beta chain came from a study of blood T cell repertoires in COVID-19. V lost 6 bases to trimming and J lost 3 bases; unmatched junction nucleotides: 8. The germline V gene has CDR1 SGHNT and CDR2 YYREEE (reference sequence). The CDR3 has 15 residues. Some clones are missing from TCRdb's copy, which holds only in-frame ones; the method was immunoSEQ multiplex PCR. The sample lists around 180,000 clones; about 82% were seen once. The genes are TRBV5-4 and TRBJ2-5; 10 positions agree with TRBD2. The TCR sequence derives from a man in his 70s with active or convalescent COVID-19. Source material: peripheral blood. The CDR3 here is CASTPSGSNKETQYF. In DNA form, the CDR3 reads TGTGCCAGCACTCCTAGCGGGAGCAACAAAGAGACCCAGTACTTC.